Below are 26 T cell receptor beta chains sequenced from a single sample in a study of blood T cells in healthy people across ages. Combining a sample-barcoded 5' primer with a J-beta primer mix, a second PCR ran for about 7 to 11 cycles. TCRdb itself ran the 5' RACE reads through MiXCR, one entry per CDR3 protein. Found here are hundreds of thousands of distinct CDR3 sequences, less than 60% of them singletons; the top ten hold roughly 20%. The material sequenced was blood. The receptors were gathered from a man older than 75 in good health.

The chain employs TRBV6-1 and TRBJ2-4; D not certain. CDR3 size: 17 residues. CDR1 is MNHNS, CDR2 SASEGT, per germline. V was cut by 5 bases and J by 0 bases, with 17 bases left in between. The CDR3 is CASSPIGKELAKNIQYF. The CDR3 nucleotides are TGTGCCAGCAGTCCGATTGGGAAAGAGCTAGCCAAAAACATTCAGTACTTC.

The chain links TRBV6-5 to TRBJ1-1, with D hard to call. Trimming shortened V by 0 bases and J by 2 bases, and 13 bases separated the two germline ends. The CDR3 contains 16 residues. Germline V lookup: CDR1 MNHEY, CDR2 SVGAGI. Here the CDR3 reads CASSYSSVGFNTEAFF. DNA for the CDR3: TGTGCCAGCAGTTACTCGAGTGTCGGGTTTAACACTGAAGCTTTCTTT.

V usage is TRBV7-2 and J usage is TRBJ1-1; D is ambiguous. CDR1 and CDR2 from the germline V gene are SGHTA and FQGNSA. Between the trimmed V and J ends, which lost 1 base and 5 bases, there was a span of 8 bases. The CDR3 has 13 amino acids. The DNA of the CDR3 is TGTGCCAGCAGCTTAGGCTGGCAGACTGAAGCTTTCTTT. Its translation: CASSLGWQTEAFF.

The rearrangement uses TRBV14 and TRBJ2-5, with D unresolved. The CDR3 covers 15 residues. Germline V gene sequence: CDR1 SGHDN, CDR2 FVKESK. V gave up 0 bases and J gave up 0 bases, with 8 bases separating them. CDR3 DNA: TGTGCCAGCAGCCAAGATGGTCTTTACCAAGAGACCCAGTACTTC. Its translation is CASSQDGLYQETQYF.

Remarks on this clonotype: A clone one base away is much larger, so this may be a read error. The rearrangement uses TRBV5-1 and TRBJ2-1, with 7 bases matching TRBD2. This CDR3 region has 18 residues. Germline V gene sequence: CDR1 SGHRS, CDR2 YFSETQ. DNA for the CDR3: TGCGCCAGCGGCTTCTCTAGCGGATTTCAAGTCTCCTACAATGAGCAGTTCTTC. It encodes CASGFSSGFQVSYNEQFF.

The gene calls are TRBV5-1 and TRBJ2-1; D uncertain. CDR1 is SGHRS, CDR2 YFSETQ, per germline. Trimming removed 4 bases at V and 0 bases at J, with 14 bases between. The CDR3 is 16 residues long. The chain's CDR3 is CASSDPMATSYNEQFF. CDR3 coding DNA: TGCGCCAGCAGCGACCCGATGGCAACCTCCTACAATGAGCAGTTCTTC.

A few counts support this clonotype. The rearrangement links TRBV12-3 or TRBV12-4 to TRBJ2-1, with 9 bases identical to TRBD2. V was pared by 6 bases and J by 7 bases, with 7 bases of the junction left unmatched. The CDR3 covers 14 residues. The CDR3 nucleotides read TGTGCCAGCAGGATAGCGGGAGACGGGAATGAGCAGTTCTTC. Protein: CASRIAGDGNEQFF.

The V and J genes are TRBV30 and TRBJ2-7; D may be TRBD2 (5 bases). The end of the DNA fits TRBJ2-5 better, so the J call may be wrong. The CDR3 has 15 amino acids. CDR1 and CDR2 (germline): GTSNPN, SVGIG (reference sequence). CDR3 in amino acids: CAWSLPMPSGETQYF. The CDR3 region has the DNA TGTGCCTGGAGTCTCCCAATGCCCAGCGGCGAGACCCAGTACTTC.

The chain links TRBV6-5 to TRBJ1-2, with 7 nucleotides matching TRBD1. V shed 7 bases, J shed 3 bases, and the junction held 8 bases outside the gene matches. The CDR3 length is 14 residues. Germline CDR1 MNHEY, CDR2 SVGAGI. CDR3 in DNA: TGTGCCAGCAACAGGGGTTCATCGGACTATGGCTACACCTTC. It encodes CASNRGSSDYGYTF.

The chain has TRBV7-3 and TRBJ2-5; D might be TRBD2 (5 bases). The J call may be mistaken, given a closer DNA end match to TRBJ2-7. Germline CDR1 SGHTA, CDR2 FQGTGA. This CDR3 contains 13 residues. The CDR3 here is CASSPSRDYEQYF. The CDR3 DNA reads TGTGCCAGCAGTCCAAGTCGGGACTACGAGCAGTACTTC.

V and J are TRBV27 and TRBJ2-1, with 7 positions matching TRBD2. Germline CDR1 reads MNHEY; CDR2 reads SMNVEV (reference sequence). V shed 4 bases and J 1 base; nucleotides not matched to a gene: 10. This CDR3 is 17 amino acids long. Here the CDR3 DNA reads TGTGCCAGCAGTTGGGGAGTCCGGGGGGAGTCCTACAATGAGCAGTTCTTC. It encodes CASSWGVRGESYNEQFF.

The V call is TRBV27, the J call TRBJ2-7; possibly TRBD2 for D (6 bases). V dropped 6 bases and J dropped 2 bases, with 17 bases sitting between them. Germline values: CDR1 MNHEY, CDR2 SMNVEV (reference sequence). The CDR3 is made up of 15 amino acids. Here the CDR3 reads CASRTLNGGTYEQYF. CDR3 DNA sequence: TGTGCCAGCAGGACTTTGAACGGGGGAACCTACGAGCAGTACTTC.

The chain recombines TRBV5-6 with TRBJ2-7; 13 positions match TRBD2. Germline-derived CDR1 and CDR2 are SGHDT and YYEEEE. This CDR3 is built from 16 residues. V was clipped by 3 bases and J by 4 bases; unmatched bases: 7. CDR3 bases: TGTGCCAGCAGCTCGCCCGGACTAGCGGGGGATTACGAGCAGTACTTC. Protein sequence: CASSSPGLAGDYEQYF.

The chain joins TRBV5-1 to TRBJ2-7; 7 bases agree with TRBD1. CDR1 and CDR2 from the germline V gene are SGHRS and YFSETQ. Trimming cost V 3 bases and J 6 bases; bases outside gene matches: 3. This CDR3 comprises 12 residues. The CDR3 loop is CASSSRTGEQYF. CDR3 nucleotides: TGCGCCAGCAGCTCTAGGACAGGCGAGCAGTACTTC. The whole variable domain, filled in from reference TRBV5-1 and TRBJ2-7, reads KAGVTQTPRYLIKTRGQQVTLSCSPISGHRSVSWYQQTPGQGLQFLFEYFSETQRNKGNFPGRFSGRQFSNSRSEMNVSTLELGDSALYLCASSSRTGEQYFGPGTRLTVT.

The chain links TRBV27 to TRBJ1-2, with 8 bases that match TRBD1. Germline CDR1 is MNHEY and CDR2 is SMNVEV (reference sequence). This CDR3 contains 16 residues. V lost 0 bases, J lost 0 bases, and 3 bases stayed unmatched. CDR3 bases: TGTGCCAGCAGTTTATCGGTGGACAGGGCTAACTATGGCTACACCTTC. It codes for CASSLSVDRANYGYTF.

There are many counts of this clonotype. The chain employs TRBV5-1 and TRBJ2-7; D not resolved. Germline CDR1 SGHRS, CDR2 YFSETQ. This CDR3 contains 12 residues. Trimming took off 4 bases at V and 2 bases at J, with 7 bases between the two ends. CDR3 sequence (DNA): TGCGCCAGCAGCCCCCGAACCTACGAGCAGTACTTC. Its protein is CASSPRTYEQYF.

This clonotype appeared a single time. This chain connects TRBV5-1 to TRBJ2-2; D might be TRBD2 (5 bases). V lost 4 bases, J lost 7 bases, and 8 bases lay in between. The germline V gene encodes CDR1 SGHRS and CDR2 YFSETQ. This CDR3 region has 12 residues. The CDR3 protein is CASSREHGELFF. CDR3 nucleotide sequence: TGCGCCAGCAGCAGGGAGCACGGGGAGCTGTTTTTT.

This clonotype was observed at least ten times. This chain links TRBV9 with TRBJ2-7; D possibly corresponds to TRBD2 (6 bases). CDR1 is SGDLS and CDR2 is YYNGEE in the germline V gene. The CDR3 contains 15 residues. V was cut by 7 bases and J by 5 bases, with 22 bases left in between. CDR3 bases: TGTGCCAGCGCCCCCCGGGCCGGAGGGGCCCACGAGCAGTACTTC. Its protein is CASAPRAGGAHEQYF.

In DNA form, the CDR3 reads TGCAGTGCTAGAGATGAAAGGGCAGGGGCCTACGAGCAGTACTTC. This translates into CSARDERAGAYEQYF. The gene calls are TRBV20-1 and TRBJ2-4, with D possibly being TRBD1 (6 bases). The DNA end is a closer match to TRBJ2-7, so the J assignment may be wrong. Looked up from germline, CDR1 is DFQATT and CDR2 is SNEGSKA (reference sequence). The CDR3 runs 15 residues.

The rearrangement joins TRBV5-1 to TRBJ2-3; D tentatively fits TRBD1 or TRBD2 (5 bases each). Trimming cost V 4 bases and J 2 bases, with 14 bases left between them. The CDR3 is 15 residues long. Per the germline V gene, CDR1 is SGHRS and CDR2 is YFSETQ. The CDR3 DNA follows: TGCGCCAGCAGCCCGGGACGGGCGGACACAGATACGCAGTATTTT. Protein product: CASSPGRADTDTQYF.

This CDR3 is CAAETSGGYNEQYF. The CDR3 DNA is TGTGCCGCAGAGACTAGCGGGGGCTACAATGAGCAGTACTTC. The V and J genes are TRBV10-3 and TRBJ2-5, with 12 nucleotides matching TRBD2. In germline, CDR1 is ENHRY, CDR2 SYGVKD. V was pared by 11 bases and J by 11 bases, with 15 bases of the junction left unmatched. The CDR3 length is 14 residues.

V usage is TRBV9 and J usage is TRBJ2-1, with TRBD1 as a possible D gene (5 bases). Germline CDR1 SGDLS, CDR2 YYNGEE. The germline V and J ends were trimmed by 3 bases and 9 bases, with 13 bases remaining between them. The CDR3 totals 13 residues. The CDR3 loop is CASSAGPGLEQFF. The CDR3 DNA is TGTGCCAGCAGCGCTGGCCCAGGGCTTGAGCAGTTCTTC.

This chain connects TRBV7-6 to TRBJ2-7; a weak D match, TRBD2 (6 bases). V lost 6 bases and J lost 0, with 15 bases in between. Germline CDR1 reads SGHVS; CDR2 reads FNYEAQ. The CDR3 has 15 residues. CDR3 amino acids: CASSPLEDYSYEQYF. DNA of the CDR3: TGTGCCAGCAGTCCCCTTGAGGACTACTCCTACGAGCAGTACTTC.

Comments on this clonotype: A read error may be the cause here, since a much bigger clone is one base away. This rearrangement joins TRBV7-2 to TRBJ2-7; TRBD2 agrees at 8 bases. The CDR3 has 18 amino acids. Germline lookup yields CDR1 SGHTA and CDR2 FQGNSA. The J segment lost 0 bases and the V segment lost 0 bases, leaving 10 bases of the junction unmatched. CDR3 amino acids: CTSSLALSGGQSSYEQYF. The CDR3 DNA reads TGTACCAGCAGCTTAGCGCTGTCGGGAGGGCAGAGCTCCTACGAGCAGTACTTC. Together with reference TRBV7-2 and TRBJ2-7, the CDR3 gives the full variable domain: GAGVSQSPSNKVTEKGKDVELRCDPISGHTALYWYRQSLGQGLEFLIYFQGNSAPDKSGLPSDRFSAERTGGSVSTLTIQRTQQEDSAVYLCTSSLALSGGQSSYEQYFGPGTRLTVT.

The rearrangement uses TRBV20-1 and TRBJ1-2, with D unclear. The CDR3 has 14 amino acids. Germline V lookup: CDR1 DFQATT, CDR2 SNEGSKA (reference sequence). Trimming pared 3 bases from V and 6 bases from J, leaving 17 bases between. The CDR3 nucleotides read TGCAGTGCTAGCGCTGGGAGAGGTACCGATGGCTACACCTTC. This sequence encodes CSASAGRGTDGYTF.

Concerning this clonotype itself: One end of the junction varies from germline; a read error may be responsible. The chain carries TRBV5-5 and TRBJ1-2, with 12 bases identical to TRBD1. CDR3 length equals 15 residues. CDR1 and CDR2 from the germline V gene are SGHKS and YYEKEE (reference sequence). The CDR3 region has the DNA TGTGCCGGCAGCTGGGGGACAGGGGGCAACGGTGGCTACACCTTC. It codes for CAGSWGTGGNGGYTF.